This T cell receptor beta chain is from a study of glioma-infiltrating T cells. The iRepertoire nested amplicon-rescue multiplex PCR amplified TCR alpha and beta CDR3s from RNA. Input was about 95-400 ng of tissue mRNA or PBMC total RNA. TCRdb used MiXCR to reprocess the multiplex PCR reads, holding one entry per CDR3 protein. The data show over 100,000 distinct CDR3 sequences, less than 30% seen once. Trimming pared 2 bases from V and 0 bases from J, leaving 11 bases between. This CDR3 is 16 amino acids long. The germline V gene has CDR1 LGHDT and CDR2 YNNKEL (reference sequence). This clonotype came up many times. Its antigen is unidentified. Study-wide results and limits: Only very few CDR3 sequences appeared in both tissue and blood. Gliomas, especially low-grade, showed above-expected tissue-blood divergence; non-neoplastic patients showed below.

Sequenced material: glioma tissue, nonneoplastic brain tissue, or PBMCs (not recorded which). The chain combines TRBV3-1 with TRBJ1-3; D gene ambiguous. The origin of this receptor is a human donor with low-grade glioma or glioblastoma, undergoing nonglioma brain surgery, or in good health (not recorded which). The CDR3: CASSQSMPSSGNTIYF. The CDR3 DNA reads as TGTGCCAGCAGCCAAAGCATGCCGAGCTCTGGAAACACCATATATTTT.